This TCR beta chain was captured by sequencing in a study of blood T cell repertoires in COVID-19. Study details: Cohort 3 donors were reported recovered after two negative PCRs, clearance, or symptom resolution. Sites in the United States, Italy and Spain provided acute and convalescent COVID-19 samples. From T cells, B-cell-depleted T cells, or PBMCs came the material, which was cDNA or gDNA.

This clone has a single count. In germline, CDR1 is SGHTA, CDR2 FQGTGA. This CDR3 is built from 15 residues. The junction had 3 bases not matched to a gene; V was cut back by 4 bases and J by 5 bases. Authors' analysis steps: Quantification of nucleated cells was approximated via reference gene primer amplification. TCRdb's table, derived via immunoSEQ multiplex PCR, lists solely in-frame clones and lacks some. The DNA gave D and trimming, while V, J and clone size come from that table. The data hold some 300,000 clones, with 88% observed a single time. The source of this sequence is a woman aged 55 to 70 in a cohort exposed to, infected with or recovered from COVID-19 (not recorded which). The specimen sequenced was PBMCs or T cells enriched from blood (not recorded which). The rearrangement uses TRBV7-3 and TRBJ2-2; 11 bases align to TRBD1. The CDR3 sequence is CASSWTGGKTGELFF. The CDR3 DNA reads TGTGCCAGCAGCTGGACAGGGGGCAAAACCGGGGAGCTGTTTTTT.